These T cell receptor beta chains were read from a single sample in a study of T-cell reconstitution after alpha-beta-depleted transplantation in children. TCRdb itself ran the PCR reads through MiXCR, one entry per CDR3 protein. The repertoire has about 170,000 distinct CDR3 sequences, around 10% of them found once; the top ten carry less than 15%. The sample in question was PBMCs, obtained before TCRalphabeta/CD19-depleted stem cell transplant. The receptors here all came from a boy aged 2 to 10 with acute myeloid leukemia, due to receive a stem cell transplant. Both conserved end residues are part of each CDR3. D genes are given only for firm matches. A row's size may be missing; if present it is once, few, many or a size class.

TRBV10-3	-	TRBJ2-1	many	TGTGCCATCAGTGGGGCTTTTTTGGGCAATGAGCAGTTCTTC	CAISGAFLGNEQFF
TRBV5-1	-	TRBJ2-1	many	TGCGCCAGCAGCTGGGCCAGGAATGAGCAGTTCTTC	CASSWARNEQFF
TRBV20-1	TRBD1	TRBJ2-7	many	TGCAGTGCTAGTACCGTACAGGGGGCATCCGAGCAGTACTTC	CSASTVQGASEQYF
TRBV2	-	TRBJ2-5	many	TGTGCCAGCAGTCCCTCAGAGACCCAGTACTTC	CASSPSETQYF
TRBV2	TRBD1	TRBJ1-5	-	TGTGCCAGCAGGGGACAGGGGTCAGGCAATCAGCCCCAGCATTTT	CASRGQGSGNQPQHF
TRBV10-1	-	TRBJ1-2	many	TGCGCCAGCAGTGAGTCGACTCGGGGGATCGATGGCTACACCTTC	CASSESTRGIDGYTF
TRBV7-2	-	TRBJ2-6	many	TGTGCCAGCAGGCCCCCCTTAAGGCTCTCTGGGGCCAACGTCCTGACTTTC	CASRPPLRLSGANVLTF
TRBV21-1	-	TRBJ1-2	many	TGTGCCAGCGAAGGGACAGGGCGCAGCTATGGCTACACCTTC	CASEGTGRSYGYTF
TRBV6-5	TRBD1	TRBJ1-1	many	TGTGCCAGCAGTACAGGGGAATTGGGAGCTTTCTTT	CASSTGELGAFF
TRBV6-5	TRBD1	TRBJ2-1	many	TGTGCCAGCAGTTACGTCTCAGGGGGCTTGAATGAGCAGTTCTTC	CASSYVSGGLNEQFF
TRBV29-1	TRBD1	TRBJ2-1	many	TGCAGCGTCAGGGGGATTAGCCCCTACAATGAGCAGTTCTTC	CSVRGISPYNEQFF
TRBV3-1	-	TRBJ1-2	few	TGTGCCAGCAGCCAAGGCCCTCTGTTTGGAGGGGGGAAGAGTGGCTACACCTTC	CASSQGPLFGGGKSGYTF
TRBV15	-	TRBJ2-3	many	TGTGCCACCAGCAGAATCCAGAGCACAGATACGCAGTATTTT	CATSRIQSTDTQYF
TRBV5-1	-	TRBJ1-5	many	TGCGCCAGCAGCATAACCGGGGGGAATCAGCCCCAGCATTTT	CASSITGGNQPQHF
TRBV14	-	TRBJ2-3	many	TGTGCCAGCAGCCAAGTAATAGATACGCAGTATTTT	CASSQVIDTQYF
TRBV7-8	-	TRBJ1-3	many	TGTGCCAGCAGCTTAGGCAGGGGTCGATCTGGAAACACCATATATTTT	CASSLGRGRSGNTIYF
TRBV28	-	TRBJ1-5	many	TGTGCCAGCAGTTTATCTGACCGGGTCGCCCAGCATTTT	CASSLSDRVAQHF
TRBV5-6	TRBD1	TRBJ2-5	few	TGTGCCAGCAGCTCGACAGGGGAGGTCGAGACCCAGTACTTC	CASSSTGEVETQYF
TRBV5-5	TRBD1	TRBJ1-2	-	TGTGCCAGCAGCTTGGTAGGGTCCACAGGGGACTATGGCTACACCTTC	CASSLVGSTGDYGYTF
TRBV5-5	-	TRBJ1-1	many	TGTGCCAGCAGCATCTGGGGTGGACCGACTGAAGCTTTCTTT	CASSIWGGPTEAFF
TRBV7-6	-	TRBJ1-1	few	TGTGCCAGCAGCTCGTTGGACACTGAAGCTTTCTTT	CASSSLDTEAFF
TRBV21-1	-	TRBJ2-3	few	TGTGCCAGCAGCAAAGGGGCCGGGGGGGCATCTAGCACAGATACGCAGTATTTT	CASSKGAGGASSTDTQYF
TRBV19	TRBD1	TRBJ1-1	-	TGTGCCAGTAGTTCCCCAAGACAGGGGGGGAACACTGAAGCTTTCTTT	CASSSPRQGGNTEAFF